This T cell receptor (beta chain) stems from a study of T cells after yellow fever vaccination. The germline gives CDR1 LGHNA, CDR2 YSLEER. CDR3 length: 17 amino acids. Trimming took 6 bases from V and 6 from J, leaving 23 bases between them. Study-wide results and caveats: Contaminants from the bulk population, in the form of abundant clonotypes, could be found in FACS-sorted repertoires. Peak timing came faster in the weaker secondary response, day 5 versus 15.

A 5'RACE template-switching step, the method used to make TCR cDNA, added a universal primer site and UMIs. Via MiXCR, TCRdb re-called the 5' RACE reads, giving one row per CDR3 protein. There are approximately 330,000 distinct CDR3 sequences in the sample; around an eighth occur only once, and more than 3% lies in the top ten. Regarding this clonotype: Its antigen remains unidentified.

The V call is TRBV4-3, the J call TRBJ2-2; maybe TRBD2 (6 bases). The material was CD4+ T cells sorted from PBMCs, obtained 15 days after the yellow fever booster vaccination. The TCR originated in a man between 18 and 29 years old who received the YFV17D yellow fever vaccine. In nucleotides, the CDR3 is TGCGCCAGCAGTCCCGGGGCAGGGCGGGATCGGGCCGGGGAGCTGTTTTTT. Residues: CASSPGAGRDRAGELFF.